Presented here are 30 T cell receptor beta chains from one specimen sequenced in a study of blood T cell repertoires in COVID-19. Libraries were prepared by immunoSEQ multiplex PCR; TCRdb keeps only in-frame clonotypes and omits some of them. The top ten hold approximately 10% of the sample, which has about 88,000 clones, 83% seen once. Sample: peripheral blood. The receptors here all came from a human donor in a cohort sampled during active COVID-19.

The genes are TRBV6-6 and TRBJ1-4; no clear D. Deletions cut 4 bases from V and 1 base from J, with 13 bases between. From germline, CDR1 is MNHNY and CDR2 SVGAGI (reference sequence). The CDR3 consists of 16 residues. The CDR3 protein is CASSSVTRLTNEKLFF. CDR3 DNA: TGTGCCAGCAGTTCTGTGACACGCCTAACTAATGAAAAACTGTTTTTT.

The rearrangement links TRBV4-2 to TRBJ2-2, with TRBD2 matching 7 bases. This CDR3 has 15 residues. Looked up from germline, CDR1 is LGHNA and CDR2 is YNFKEQ. The V and J ends lost 4 bases and 1 base, in that order; junction bases with no gene match: 3. CDR3 residues: CASSPTGGNTGELFF. The CDR3 DNA reads as TGTGCCAGCAGCCCCACGGGGGGGAACACCGGGGAGCTGTTTTTT.

The V call is TRBV18, the J call TRBJ1-1; TRBD1 is a possible D gene (6 bases). V dropped 4 bases and J dropped 3 bases, with 15 bases sitting between them. Looked up from germline, CDR1 is KGHSH and CDR2 is LQKENI. CDR3 size: 15 residues. CDR3 sequence reads: CASSQGTGIDTEAFF. The CDR3 coding sequence is TGTGCCAGCTCACAAGGAACAGGGATTGACACTGAAGCTTTCTTT.

As DNA, the CDR3 is TGCGCCAGCAGCTTGGGACAGGGGGCCTTTGAAAAACTGTTTTTT. This codes for CASSLGQGAFEKLFF. The V gene is TRBV5-1, the J gene TRBJ1-4; 10 positions match TRBD1. Germline loops: CDR1 SGHRS, CDR2 YFSETQ. V shed 0 bases and J 7 bases; nucleotides not matched to a gene: 3. The CDR3 extends over 15 amino acids.

Here the CDR3 reads CASSPGAGTYGYTF. The CDR3 nucleotides read TGTGCCAGCAGCCCAGGGGCAGGGACGTATGGCTACACCTTC. The chain uses TRBV7-2 and TRBJ1-2; TRBD1 might be the D (6 bases). Germline V gene data show CDR1 as SGHTA and CDR2 as FQGNSA. The CDR3 spans 14 residues. V dropped 5 bases and J dropped 5 bases, with 15 bases sitting between them.

CDR3: CASSPARVVELNQPQHF. The CDR3, as DNA: TGTGCCAGCAGCCCAGCGCGGGTAGTGGAACTGAATCAGCCCCAGCATTTT. The chain employs TRBV14 and TRBJ1-5; the D is unclear. V dropped 4 bases and J dropped 4 bases, with 20 bases sitting between them. Germline V gene sequence: CDR1 SGHDN, CDR2 FVKESK. The CDR3 sequence is 17 residues long.

The chain employs TRBV18 and TRBJ1-2, with D maybe TRBD1 (5 bases). The CDR3 totals 14 residues. V lost 2 bases, J lost 6 bases, and 13 bases lay in between. The germline V gene encodes CDR1 KGHSH and CDR2 LQKENI. CDR3 bases: TGTGCCAGCTCACCAACTCAGGGTCGGCATGGCTACACCTTC. Its protein is CASSPTQGRHGYTF.

Remarks on this clone: Mismatch with germline at one junction end may stem from a read error. The chain links TRBV6-6 to TRBJ1-5; D is perhaps TRBD1 (5 bases). Germline V gene sequence: CDR1 MNHNY, CDR2 SVGAGI (reference sequence). This CDR3 spans 15 amino acids. The CDR3 region is CASSDSSLGLQPQHF. The CDR3 DNA follows: TGTGCCAGCAGTGACTCGTCGCTGGGGCTTCAGCCCCAGCATTTT.

The chain recombines TRBV6-6 with TRBJ2-2; D remains unclear. Trimming shortened V by 2 bases and J by 5 bases, and 12 bases separated the two germline ends. There are 15 residues in the CDR3. Germline V CDR1 and CDR2: MNHNY, SVGAGI (reference sequence). The CDR3 region has the DNA TGTGCCAGCAGTTACCTTACGGGTGGAACCGGGGAGCTGTTTTTT. Translated, it gives CASSYLTGGTGELFF.

This chain uses TRBV28 with TRBJ2-7; TRBD2 might be the D (5 bases). This CDR3 region has 12 residues. The V and J ends lost 10 bases and 4 bases respectively, with 14 bases between them. CDR1 and CDR2 from the germline V gene are MDHEN and SYDVKM. CDR3 DNA sequence: TGTGCCACAGATCGAGGGTCTTACGAGCAGTACTTC. This encodes CATDRGSYEQYF.

This rearrangement joins TRBV28 to TRBJ1-2, with D possibly being TRBD1 (5 bases). The CDR3 extends over 14 amino acids. The V gene's germline CDR1 is MDHEN and CDR2 SYDVKM. Trimming took off 7 bases at V and 4 bases at J, with 16 bases between the two ends. The CDR3 coding sequence is TGTGCCAGCACTATCGGCGGGGCATTCTATGGCTACACCTTC. As protein: CASTIGGAFYGYTF.

The chain is built from TRBV10-2 and TRBJ1-5; D gene ambiguous. Germline V lookup: CDR1 WSHSY, CDR2 SAAADI. The CDR3 has 13 amino acids. The germline V and J ends were trimmed by 6 bases and 4 bases, with 10 bases remaining between them. The chain's CDR3 is CASSRTGNQPQHF. The CDR3 DNA follows: TGCGCCAGCAGCCGGACGGGGAATCAGCCCCAGCATTTT.

The chain carries TRBV3-1 (or the pseudogene TRBV3-2) and TRBJ2-1; 7 bases are shared with TRBD2. Germline V gives CDR1 LGHDT, CDR2 YNNKEL (reference sequence). This CDR3 has 16 residues. The junction had 7 bases not matched to a gene; V was cut back by 3 bases and J by 2 bases. CDR3 region: CASSHQRESPYNEQFF. The DNA for the CDR3 is TGTGCCAGCAGCCACCAGCGGGAATCCCCCTACAATGAGCAGTTCTTC.

This rearrangement joins TRBV7-9 to TRBJ1-1; the match to TRBD1 covers 10 bases. The CDR3 totals 17 residues. Germline assignment: CDR1 SEHNR and CDR2 FQNEAQ (reference sequence). The V segment lost 1 base and the J segment 2 bases; nucleotides outside the gene matches: 7. The CDR3 loop reads CASSLGQGAFDNTEAFF. The DNA of the CDR3 is TGTGCCAGCAGCTTAGGACAGGGGGCGTTCGATAACACTGAAGCTTTCTTT.

For the CDR3, the DNA is TGTGCCAGCAGTGTTGGGGGGACTACCTACAATGAGCAGTTCTTC. It yields the protein CASSVGGTTYNEQFF. The chain recombines TRBV2 with TRBJ2-1; TRBD2 aligns across 7 bases. Trimming took 4 bases from V and 2 from J; bases not matched to a gene: 5. CDR1 and CDR2 from the germline V gene are SNHLY and FYNNEI. The CDR3 is made up of 15 amino acids. Drawing the rest from reference TRBV2 and TRBJ2-1, the complete variable domain is EPEVTQTPSHQVTQMGQEVILRCVPISNHLYFYWYRQILGQKVEFLVSFYNNEISEKSEIFDDQFSVERPDGSNFTLKIRSTKLEDSAMYFCASSVGGTTYNEQFFGPGTRLTVL.

The chain links TRBV28 to TRBJ2-5; 12 bases line up with TRBD2. CDR3 length: 18 amino acids. CDR1 is MDHEN, CDR2 SYDVKM, per germline. V was pared by 2 bases and J by 5 bases, with 12 bases of the junction left unmatched. The CDR3 nucleotides read TGTGCCAGCAGTTTAGTTAGTGCTAGCGGGGGGGCCGGGGAGACCCAGTACTTC. Translating gives CASSLVSASGGAGETQYF.

The chain employs TRBV2 and TRBJ1-4; D is ambiguous. V was pared by 6 bases and J by 5 bases, with 10 bases between. The CDR3 consists of 13 residues. Germline V gene data show CDR1 as SNHLY and CDR2 as FYNNEI. CDR3 sequence (DNA): TGTGCCAGCAGATTTTCACAGAATGAAAAACTGTTTTTT. Amino acids: CASRFSQNEKLFF.

The V and J genes are TRBV4-2 and TRBJ2-7, with 11 bases aligning to TRBD1. Germline CDR1 LGHNA, CDR2 YNFKEQ. The ends lost 2 bases at V and 6 bases at J; junction bases unmatched: 3. CDR3 length: 14 amino acids. The CDR3 sequence: CASSQRTGGFEQYF. The CDR3 region has the DNA TGTGCCAGCAGCCAACGGACAGGGGGCTTCGAGCAGTACTTC.

V is TRBV30 and J is TRBJ1-5; 12 bases agree with TRBD1. The CDR3 is made up of 16 amino acids. With 0 bases clipped from V and 5 bases from J, the junction kept 5 bases outside the gene matches. Germline CDR1 reads GTSNPN; CDR2 reads SVGIG (reference sequence). CDR3 residues: CAWSVLGTGGDQPQHF. The CDR3 DNA reads as TGTGCCTGGAGTGTACTAGGGACAGGGGGCGATCAGCCCCAGCATTTT.

This sequence joins TRBV30 and TRBJ2-3, with 10 nucleotides matching TRBD2. The CDR3 length is 15 residues. Losses at the gene ends were 1 base for V and 2 bases for J; bases not matched to a gene: 3. Germline V CDR1 and CDR2: GTSNPN, SVGIG (reference sequence). DNA for the CDR3: TGTGCCTGGAGTGGACTAGCGGGTCCCACAGATACGCAGTATTTT. Translating it yields CAWSGLAGPTDTQYF.

The J gene is TRBJ1-1, the V gene TRBV27; 8 nucleotides agree with TRBD1. The CDR3 sequence is 17 residues long. Germline V lookup: CDR1 MNHEY, CDR2 SMNVEV (reference sequence). V shed 7 bases and J 2 bases; nucleotides not matched to a gene: 15. The CDR3 sequence: CASTRTRDRNLNTEAFF. The CDR3 DNA sequence: TGTGCCAGCACCCGAACCCGGGACAGGAACCTAAACACTGAAGCTTTCTTT.

V usage is TRBV6-1 and J usage is TRBJ2-5; maybe TRBD1 (6 bases). V was shortened by 3 bases and J by 1 base, with 18 bases between the two germline ends. CDR3 length equals 17 residues. Germline V gene data show CDR1 as MNHNS and CDR2 as SASEGT. CDR3 amino acids: CASSERFRWTAQETQYF. The DNA of the CDR3 is TGTGCCAGCAGTGAGCGATTCAGATGGACAGCCCAAGAGACCCAGTACTTC.

The rearrangement uses TRBV6-2 or TRBV6-3 and TRBJ2-1, with D possibly TRBD2 on 7 matching bases. The CDR3 spans 15 residues. Trimming removed 2 bases from V and 4 bases from J, with 12 bases in between. The germline gives CDR1 MNHEY, CDR2 SVGEGT. The CDR3 DNA sequence: TGTGCCAGCAGTTACGGGGGGGCGGGTTACAATGAGCAGTTCTTC. Protein sequence: CASSYGGAGYNEQFF.

This rearrangement joins TRBV9 to TRBJ1-2, with D perhaps matching TRBD1 (5 bases). The CDR3 runs to 14 residues. Germline V CDR1 and CDR2: SGDLS, YYNGEE. The germline V and J ends were trimmed by 3 bases and 2 bases, with 11 bases remaining between them. For the CDR3, the DNA is TGTGCCAGCAGCGCCGGTAGGGGAAACTATGGCTACACCTTC. Translated: CASSAGRGNYGYTF.

The genes are TRBV2 and TRBJ1-2; 9 positions agree with TRBD1. V gave up 8 bases and J gave up 4 bases; unmatched junction bases: 5. CDR1 and CDR2 from the germline V gene are SNHLY and FYNNEI. The CDR3 runs to 13 residues. The chain's CDR3 is CASEIQGAYGYTF. The DNA for the CDR3 is TGTGCCAGCGAGATACAGGGGGCCTATGGCTACACCTTC.

The chain has TRBV11-2 and TRBJ2-5, with a tentative D call TRBD2 (6 bases). Per germline, CDR1 SGHAT and CDR2 FQNNGV. Trimming stripped 1 base from V and 4 bases from J, with 10 bases between. The CDR3 has 14 amino acids. This chain's CDR3 is CASSLVGTLETQYF. CDR3 DNA sequence: TGTGCCAGCAGCTTAGTAGGGACTCTAGAGACCCAGTACTTC.

The genes are TRBV7-3 and TRBJ2-5, with D maybe TRBD2 (5 bases). Germline V lookup: CDR1 SGHTA, CDR2 FQGTGA. V lost 5 bases to trimming and J lost 2 bases, with 12 bases between them. The CDR3 is made up of 14 amino acids. CDR3 DNA sequence: TGTGCCAGCAGCCAGTCGGGGAATCAAGAGACCCAGTACTTC. Protein sequence: CASSQSGNQETQYF. Combining the CDR3 with reference TRBV7-3 and TRBJ2-5 gives the whole variable domain GAGVSQTPSNKVTEKGKYVELRCDPISGHTALYWYRQSLGQGPEFLIYFQGTGAADDSGLPNDRFFAVRPEGSVSTLKIQRTERGDSAVYLCASSQSGNQETQYFGPGTRLLVL.

V usage is TRBV12-3 or TRBV12-4 and J usage is TRBJ2-7; 8 positions match TRBD2. V lost 3 bases, J lost 9 bases, and 1 base stayed unmatched. The CDR3 runs 11 residues. This CDR3 is CASSFRGGQYF. Written as DNA, the CDR3 is TGTGCCAGCAGTTTTCGGGGGGGGCAGTACTTC.

The J gene is TRBJ1-6, the V gene TRBV10-3; the D is unclear. The germline V gene encodes CDR1 ENHRY and CDR2 SYGVKD. The CDR3 spans 15 residues. Trimming shortened V by 3 bases and J by 5 bases, and 11 bases separated the two germline ends. This CDR3 is CAISDRGEDNSPLHF. In DNA, the CDR3 is TGTGCCATCAGTGATCGTGGAGAAGATAATTCACCCCTCCACTTT.

This chain uses TRBV7-9 with TRBJ2-2, with D possibly TRBD2 on 6 matching bases. Trimming removed 5 bases from V and 6 bases from J, with 16 bases in between. Germline CDR1 SEHNR, CDR2 FQNEAQ (reference sequence). The CDR3 covers 15 residues. DNA for the CDR3: TGTGCCAGCAGCGATAGGAGGGGCGGTGCCGGGGAGCTGTTTTTT. Translating it yields CASSDRRGGAGELFF.